This T cell receptor (beta chain) was recovered during a study of Ad26.COV2.S vaccination and SARS-CoV-2 variants (dated by TCRdb to the early 2020s). Regarding the complete study: Vaccine-arm donors were drawn from COV1001, a multicentre, randomized, double-blind, placebo-controlled phase I-IIa trial of Ad26.COV2.S in healthy adults. Ad26.COV2.S was administered intramuscularly at 5 x 10^10 or 1 x 10^11 viral particles, either as a single shot or as two shots given 56 days apart. The specificity and breadth of SARS-CoV-2-reactive T cell receptors after Ad26.COV2.S vaccination were assessed by TCRbeta repertoire sequencing. The TCR-sequenced set comprised about 32 samples: around 20 Ad26.COV2.S vaccine recipients, 5 placebo recipients and 8 SARS-CoV-2 convalescent individuals. Trial participants were randomized into five groups of five: low-dose or high-dose Ad26.COV2.S given once or twice, or placebo on both occasions. Throughout the experiments and outcome assessment, investigators stayed blinded to trial group allocation. Paper-wide results and their limitations: After vaccination, spike-specific CD8+ and CD4+ T cell responses were reported to show substantial breadth. The study lacked the statistical power to compare responses across vaccine doses or regimens. The authors noted that total T cell responses may have been underestimated by the TCR breadth and depth analyses. Non-spike TCR breadth was comparable between vaccine and placebo recipients, consistent with the vaccine containing only spike. Higher spike-specific TCR breadth was observed in Ad26.COV2.S recipients than in placebo recipients (P = 0.0014).

The treatment or condition label of this sample denotes: some 19 received Ad26.COV2.S at low or high dose, single or two shots; roughly 5 received placebo; per-sample allocation not given. For vaccine and placebo recipients, the sequenced repertoires came from samples collected on day 63 after the first injection. In Cohort 1b, about 27 adults aged 18-55 years were enrolled at a single site in Boston, USA, between 29 July and 7 August 2020. Ad26.COV2.S was a replication-incompetent adenovirus type 26 vector that expressed a prefusion-stabilized SARS-CoV-2 spike protein derived from the original Wuhan strain. This clone was picked up one time. Its recognized antigen is unknown. No quality values exist for individual bases; no much larger clone is one base distant. The immunoSEQ Assay was used to sequence TCRbeta CDR3 regions. After extraction, genomic DNA underwent amplification by bias-controlled multiplex PCR, followed by high-throughput sequencing. The study's processing was this. To quantify the absolute abundance of every unique TCRbeta CDR3 region, sequences were collapsed and filtered. Usable DNA was measured by amplifying reference genes present in all nucleated cells, and TCRbeta template counts were normalized to that usable DNA to estimate T cell fraction. Repertoire TCRs were annotated as SARS-CoV-2-specific when V gene, CDR3 amino acid sequence and J gene were exactly matched to a known reactive TCR set. MIRA supplied the reference SARS-CoV-2 TCR set, which was filtered for enrichment in COVID-19-positive ImmuneCODE repertoires so that public or cross-reactive TCRs were removed. Drawing on the MIRA antigens, annotated TCRs were analysed further at the level of specific ORF or position within ORF. Breadth was defined as the number of annotated unique rearrangements divided by the total number of unique productive rearrangements, and depth was defined as the summed frequency of the annotated unique rearrangements. Two-sided Wilcoxon rank-sum tests were used to compare TCR breadth between groups. TCRdb's version of the immuneACCESS table is confined to in-frame rearrangements and falls short of the full clone set. An unresolved V gene accounts for under half of the shortfall where checked; the remainder is of unknown origin. V, J and clone size were drawn from that table, and D and trimming were deduced from the DNA. Across this sample there are 300,000 to 350,000 clones, with around four fifths seen only once. The ten biggest clones cover approximately 2.2% of the sample.

The germline V gene (reference sequence) sets CDR1 to MNHEY and CDR2 to SMNVEV. Including cysteine and phenylalanine, the CDR3 has 15 amino acids. CDR3 DNA is the only sequence kept; it has 45 bases, read in frame from the first base. Germline trimming: 4 bases from V, 8 bases from J; junction bases outside gene matches: 13. The TCR sequence derives from a person between 18 and 65 years old who received the Ad26.COV2.S COVID-19 vaccine or a placebo. The chain uses TRBV27 and TRBJ1-2; TRBD1 agrees with 7 junctional bases. Sequencing was performed on peripheral blood, taken in a trial of Ad26.COV2.S vaccine versus placebo. The CDR3 region: CASSYGQASSLGYTF. The base sequence is TGTGCCAGCAGTTACGGACAGGCCTCGTCGTTGGGCTACACCTTC.